This TCR beta chain was sequenced for a study of CD8+CD57+ T cells in acquired aplastic anemia. The overall study: Mean yield of DNA from sorted CD4+ and CD8+ cells was approximately 3 ug.

Template material for TCR beta VDJ and CDR3 profiling consisted of genomic DNA. TCRdb processed the reads anew with MiXCR; each CDR3 protein has one entry. The profile shows approximately 300,000 distinct CDR3 sequences, approximately 57% of them singletons. Germline V gene data show CDR1 as SGHTS and CDR2 as YDEGEE. This CDR3 comprises 15 residues. After removal of 3 bases from V and 6 bases from J, the junction contained 6 bases not matched to a gene. Broader study findings: Both patients and controls carried the same twenty-nine CD8+ CDR3 sequences.

The sample holds many counts of this clonotype. Its antigen is unidentified. Whoever was chosen for sequencing had shown CD8+CD57+ cell expansion by flow cytometry. The clonotype was recovered from a human donor with aplastic anemia. Material: sorted CD4+, CD8+, or CD8+CD57+ T cells (not recorded which) from PBMCs. The chain carries TRBV5-8 and TRBJ2-2; 9 nucleotides line up with TRBD1. This chain's CDR3 is CASSWDRVKAGELFF. CDR3 nucleotides: TGTGCCAGCAGCTGGGACAGGGTAAAGGCCGGGGAGCTGTTTTTT.